This T cell receptor beta chain was retrieved from a study of control samples from healthy donors and cancer patients. This clone was found once. Trimming stripped 5 bases from V and 5 bases from J, with 13 bases between. Germline assignment: CDR1 SEHNR and CDR2 FQNEAQ (reference sequence). The CDR3 is made up of 13 amino acids. Method: immunoSEQ multiplex PCR; TCRdb's copy keeps in-frame clones and lacks some. This sample yields 64,000 or so clones, of which under 95% are seen a single time; around 1.7% belongs to the top ten. The material sequenced was PBMCs. The chain carries TRBV7-9 and TRBJ2-7, with a tentative D call TRBD1 (5 bases). The source is a man in his forties with colorectal cancer. DNA for the CDR3: TGTGCCAGCAGCCCTCAGGGTCTGCACGAGCAGTACTTC. Encoded protein: CASSPQGLHEQYF.